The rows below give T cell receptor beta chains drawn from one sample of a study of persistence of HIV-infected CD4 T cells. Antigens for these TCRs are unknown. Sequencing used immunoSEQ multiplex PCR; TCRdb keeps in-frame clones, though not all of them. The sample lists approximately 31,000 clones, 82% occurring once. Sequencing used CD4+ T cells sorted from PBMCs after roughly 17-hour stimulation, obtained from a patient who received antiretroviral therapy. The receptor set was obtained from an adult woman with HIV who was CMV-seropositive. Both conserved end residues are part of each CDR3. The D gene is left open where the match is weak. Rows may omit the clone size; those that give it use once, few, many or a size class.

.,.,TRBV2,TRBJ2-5,CASRSGYQETQYF,TGTGCCAGCAGAAGCGGTTACCAAGAGACCCAGTACTTC
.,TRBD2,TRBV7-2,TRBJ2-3,CASSLVASGGTDTQYF,TGTGCCAGCAGCTTAGTGGCTAGCGGGGGCACAGATACGCAGTATTTT
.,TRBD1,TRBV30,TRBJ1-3,CAWSLRQGHTGNTIYF,TGTGCCTGGAGTCTTCGACAGGGACACACTGGAAACACCATATATTTT
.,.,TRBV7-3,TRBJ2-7,CASSLSGSLSYEQYF,TGTGCCAGCAGCTTGTCGGGCAGTCTCTCCTACGAGCAGTACTTC
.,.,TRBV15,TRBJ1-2,CATSRDRSNYGYTF,TGTGCCACCAGCAGAGACCGTTCTAACTATGGCTACACCTTC
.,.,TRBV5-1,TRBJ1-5,CASSLEPGSNQPQHF,TGCGCCAGCAGCTTGGAACCAGGGAGCAATCAGCCCCAGCATTTT
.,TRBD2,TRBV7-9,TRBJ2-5,CAWGGREETQYF,TGTGCCTGGGGGGGGAGAGAAGAGACCCAGTACTTC
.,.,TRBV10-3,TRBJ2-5,CAISESRAQGGETQYF,TGTGCCATCAGTGAGTCGAGAGCTCAGGGGGGGGAGACCCAGTACTTC
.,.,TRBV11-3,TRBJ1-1,CASSLDWAEAFF,TGTGCCAGCAGCTTAGATTGGGCTGAAGCTTTCTTT
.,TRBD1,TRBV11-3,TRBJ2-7,CASSWDRPSYEQYF,TGTGCCAGCAGCTGGGACAGGCCCTCCTACGAGCAGTACTTC
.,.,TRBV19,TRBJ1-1,CASSPPGTWTEAFF,TGTGCCAGTAGTCCTCCGGGGACATGGACTGAAGCTTTCTTT
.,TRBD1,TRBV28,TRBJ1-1,CASSLYRGQAFF,TGTGCCAGCAGTTTATACAGGGGGCAAGCTTTCTTT
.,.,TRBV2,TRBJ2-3,CATQRLGGGFQDTQYF,TGTGCCACCCAAAGGCTTGGGGGCGGTTTTCAGGATACGCAGTATTTT
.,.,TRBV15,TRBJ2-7,CATSRGAPSYEQYF,TGTGCCACCAGCAGAGGCGCACCCTCCTACGAGCAGTACTTC
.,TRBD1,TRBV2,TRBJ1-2,CASSKQGRPYGYTF,TGTGCCAGCAGTAAACAGGGGCGCCCCTATGGCTACACCTTC
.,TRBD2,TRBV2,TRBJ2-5,CASSPLGLAGAGETQYF,TGTGCCAGCAGTCCCCTCGGACTAGCGGGAGCGGGAGAGACCCAGTACTTC
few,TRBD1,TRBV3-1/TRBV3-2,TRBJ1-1,CASSQDLGTVNTEAFF,TGTGCCAGCAGCCAAGATTTGGGGACAGTGAACACTGAAGCTTTCTTT
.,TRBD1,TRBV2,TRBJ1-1,CASRNRGLNTEAFF,TGTGCCAGCAGGAACAGGGGGTTGAACACTGAAGCTTTCTTT
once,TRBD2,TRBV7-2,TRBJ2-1,CASNVGLAGSEQFF,TGTGCCAGCAATGTGGGACTAGCGGGAAGTGAGCAGTTCTTC
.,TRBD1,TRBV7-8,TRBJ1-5,CASSGTASNQPQHF,TGTGCCAGCAGTGGGACAGCTAGCAATCAGCCCCAGCATTTT
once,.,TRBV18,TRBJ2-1,CASSPLQASVGSEQFF,TGTGCCAGCTCACCGCTCCAGGCTAGCGTTGGAAGTGAGCAGTTCTTC
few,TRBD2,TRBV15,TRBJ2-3,CATSRDQGGPGGTQYF,TGTGCCACCAGCAGAGATCAGGGAGGGCCGGGCGGTACGCAGTATTTT
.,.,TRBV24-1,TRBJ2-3,CATSDRGYYTQYF,TGTGCCACCAGTGATAGAGGGTACTATACGCAGTATTTT
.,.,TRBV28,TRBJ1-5,CASSPPGWSSNQPQHF,TGTGCCAGCAGCCCGCCAGGGTGGAGTAGCAATCAGCCCCAGCATTTT
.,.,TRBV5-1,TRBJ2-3,CASSRDNADTQYF,TGCGCCAGCAGCCGGGACAATGCAGATACGCAGTATTTT
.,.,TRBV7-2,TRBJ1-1,CASSSSGGIEAFF,TGTGCCAGCAGCTCGAGTGGGGGGATTGAAGCTTTCTTT
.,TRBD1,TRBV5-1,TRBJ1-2,CASSRDRTNYGYTF,TGCGCCAGCAGCCGGGACAGAACCAACTATGGCTACACCTTC
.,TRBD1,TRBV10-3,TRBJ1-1,CAISGLSGGNTEAFF,TGTGCCATCAGTGGCTTGTCAGGGGGGAACACTGAAGCTTTCTTT
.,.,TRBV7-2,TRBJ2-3,CASSPFGTLGTDTQYF,TGTGCCAGCAGCCCATTTGGGACACTAGGCACAGATACGCAGTATTTT
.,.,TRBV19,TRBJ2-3,CASSAQFTDTQYF,TGTGCCAGTAGTGCCCAATTCACAGATACGCAGTATTTT
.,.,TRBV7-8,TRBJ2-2,CASSTHSANTGELFF,TGTGCCAGCAGCACCCACAGCGCGAACACCGGGGAGCTGTTTTTT
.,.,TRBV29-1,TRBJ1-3,CSGSEGSGNTIYF,TGCAGCGGTTCCGAAGGGTCTGGAAACACCATATATTTT
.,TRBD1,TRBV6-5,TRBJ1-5,CASSYSKGAGQPQHF,TGTGCCAGCAGTTACTCTAAGGGGGCCGGTCAGCCCCAGCATTTT
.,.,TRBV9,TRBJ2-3,CASSDNAWADTQYF,TGTGCCAGCAGCGACAACGCTTGGGCAGATACGCAGTATTTT